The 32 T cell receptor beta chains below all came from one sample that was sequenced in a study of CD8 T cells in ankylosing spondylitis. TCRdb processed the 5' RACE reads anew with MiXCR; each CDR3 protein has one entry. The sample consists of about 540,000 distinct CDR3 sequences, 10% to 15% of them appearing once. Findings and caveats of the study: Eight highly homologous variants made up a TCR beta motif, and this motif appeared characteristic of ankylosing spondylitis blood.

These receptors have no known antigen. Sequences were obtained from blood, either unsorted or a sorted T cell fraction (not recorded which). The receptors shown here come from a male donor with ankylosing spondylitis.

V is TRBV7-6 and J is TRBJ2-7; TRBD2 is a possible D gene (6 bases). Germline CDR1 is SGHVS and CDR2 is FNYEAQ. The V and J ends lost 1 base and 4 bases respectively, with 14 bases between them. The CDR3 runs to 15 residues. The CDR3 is CASSLGDFSYYEQYF. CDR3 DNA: TGTGCCAGCAGCTTAGGGGACTTTTCCTATTACGAGCAGTACTTC. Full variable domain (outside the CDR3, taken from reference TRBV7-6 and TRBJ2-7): GAGVSQSPRYKVTKRGQDVALRCDPISGHVSLYWYRQALGQGPEFLTYFNYEAQQDKSGLPNDRFSAERPEGSISTLTIQRTEQRDSAMYRCASSLGDFSYYEQYFGPGTRLTVT.

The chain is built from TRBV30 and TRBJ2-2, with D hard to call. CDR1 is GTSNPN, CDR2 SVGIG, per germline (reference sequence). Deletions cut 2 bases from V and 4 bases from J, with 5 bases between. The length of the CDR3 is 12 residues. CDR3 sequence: CAWSRLTGELFF. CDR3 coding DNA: TGTGCCTGGAGTAGGCTCACCGGGGAGCTGTTTTTT.

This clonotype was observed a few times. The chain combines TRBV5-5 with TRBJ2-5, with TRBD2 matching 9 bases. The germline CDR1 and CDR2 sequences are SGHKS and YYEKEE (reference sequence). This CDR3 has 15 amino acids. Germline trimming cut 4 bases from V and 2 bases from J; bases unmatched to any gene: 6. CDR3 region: CASSLNSGRQETQYF. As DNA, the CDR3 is TGTGCCAGCAGCCTAAATAGCGGGAGACAAGAGACCCAGTACTTC.

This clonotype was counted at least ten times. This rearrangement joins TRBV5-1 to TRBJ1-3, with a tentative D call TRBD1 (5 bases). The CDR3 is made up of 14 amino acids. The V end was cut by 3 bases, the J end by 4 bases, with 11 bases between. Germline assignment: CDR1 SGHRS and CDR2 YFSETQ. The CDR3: CASSSGRGGNTIYF. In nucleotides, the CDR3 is TGCGCCAGCAGCTCAGGAAGGGGAGGAAACACCATATATTTT. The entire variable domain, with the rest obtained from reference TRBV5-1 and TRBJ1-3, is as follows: KAGVTQTPRYLIKTRGQQVTLSCSPISGHRSVSWYQQTPGQGLQFLFEYFSETQRNKGNFPGRFSGRQFSNSRSEMNVSTLELGDSALYLCASSSGRGGNTIYFGEGSWLTVV.

CDR3 sequence reads: CASSPGGGGSYNEQFF. The CDR3 DNA reads TGTGCCAGCAGCCCGGGTGGGGGAGGCTCCTACAATGAGCAGTTCTTC. The genes are TRBV5-4 and TRBJ2-1; D is possibly TRBD2 (6 bases). This CDR3 region has 16 residues. Germline CDR1 SGHNT, CDR2 YYREEE (reference sequence). V dropped 4 bases and J dropped 0 bases, with 14 bases sitting between them.

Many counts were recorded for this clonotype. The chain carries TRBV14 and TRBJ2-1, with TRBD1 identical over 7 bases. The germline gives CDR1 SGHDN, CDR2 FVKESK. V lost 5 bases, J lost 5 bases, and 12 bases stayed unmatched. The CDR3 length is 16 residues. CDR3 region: CASSIYRGFPNNEQFF. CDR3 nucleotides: TGTGCCAGCAGCATCTACAGGGGTTTCCCAAACAATGAGCAGTTCTTC.

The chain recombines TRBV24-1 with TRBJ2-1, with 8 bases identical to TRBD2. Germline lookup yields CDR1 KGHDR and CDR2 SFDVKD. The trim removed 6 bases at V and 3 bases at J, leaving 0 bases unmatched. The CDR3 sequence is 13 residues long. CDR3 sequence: CATSSGGYNEQFF. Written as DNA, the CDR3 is TGTGCCACCAGTAGCGGGGGCTACAATGAGCAGTTCTTC.

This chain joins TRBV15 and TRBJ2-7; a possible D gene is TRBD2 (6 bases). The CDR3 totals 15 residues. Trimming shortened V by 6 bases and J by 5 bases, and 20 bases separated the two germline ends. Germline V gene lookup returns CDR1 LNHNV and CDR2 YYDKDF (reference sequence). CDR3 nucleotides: TGTGCCACCAGTCTGCCCCGGAGGGGTAACCACGAGCAGTACTTC. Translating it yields CATSLPRRGNHEQYF.

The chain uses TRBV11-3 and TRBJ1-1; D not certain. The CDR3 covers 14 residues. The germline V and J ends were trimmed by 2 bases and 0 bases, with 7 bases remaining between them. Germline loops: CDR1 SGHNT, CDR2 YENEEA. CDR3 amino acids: CASSLYTVNTEAFF. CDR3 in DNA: TGTGCCAGCAGCTTATACACCGTGAACACTGAAGCTTTCTTT.

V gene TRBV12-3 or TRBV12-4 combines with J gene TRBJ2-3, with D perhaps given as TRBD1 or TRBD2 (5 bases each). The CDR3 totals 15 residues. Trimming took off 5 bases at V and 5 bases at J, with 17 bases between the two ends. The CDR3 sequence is CASSPHGSQGDTQYF. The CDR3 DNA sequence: TGTGCCAGCAGTCCCCATGGGAGCCAGGGAGATACGCAGTATTTT.

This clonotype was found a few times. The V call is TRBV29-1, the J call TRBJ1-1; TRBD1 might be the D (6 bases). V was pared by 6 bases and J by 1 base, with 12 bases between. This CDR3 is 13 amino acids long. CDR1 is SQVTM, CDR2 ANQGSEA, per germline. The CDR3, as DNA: TGCAGCGTCTCAGGGGCGAGGAACACTGAAGCTTTCTTT. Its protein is CSVSGARNTEAFF. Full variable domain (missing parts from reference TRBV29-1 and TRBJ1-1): SAVISQKPSRDICQRGTSLTIQCQVDSQVTMMFWYRQQPGQSLTLIATANQGSEATYESGFVIDKFPISRPNLTFSTLTVSNMSPEDSSIYLCSVSGARNTEAFFGQGTRLTVV.

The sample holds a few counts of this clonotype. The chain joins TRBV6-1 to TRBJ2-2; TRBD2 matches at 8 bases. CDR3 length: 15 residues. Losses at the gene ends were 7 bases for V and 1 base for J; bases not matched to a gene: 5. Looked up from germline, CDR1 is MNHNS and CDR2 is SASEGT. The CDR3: CASTPAGGNTGELFF. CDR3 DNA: TGTGCCAGCACCCCTGCGGGAGGGAACACCGGGGAGCTGTTTTTT.

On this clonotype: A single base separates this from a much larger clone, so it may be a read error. The CDR3 region is CCARKEAVSYNEQFF. In nucleotides, the CDR3 is TGCTGTGCTAGAAAGGAAGCGGTCTCCTACAATGAGCAGTTCTTC. The chain recombines TRBV20-1 with TRBJ2-1; perhaps TRBD2 as D (5 bases). CDR3 length: 15 residues. Germline CDR1 DFQATT, CDR2 SNEGSKA (reference sequence).

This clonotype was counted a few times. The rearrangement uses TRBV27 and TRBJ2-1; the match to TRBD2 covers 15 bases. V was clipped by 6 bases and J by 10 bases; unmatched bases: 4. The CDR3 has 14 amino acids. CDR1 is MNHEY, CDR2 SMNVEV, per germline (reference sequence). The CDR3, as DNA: TGTGCCAGCAGGGGACTAGCGGGAGGATGGGAGCAGTTCTTC. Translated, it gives CASRGLAGGWEQFF.

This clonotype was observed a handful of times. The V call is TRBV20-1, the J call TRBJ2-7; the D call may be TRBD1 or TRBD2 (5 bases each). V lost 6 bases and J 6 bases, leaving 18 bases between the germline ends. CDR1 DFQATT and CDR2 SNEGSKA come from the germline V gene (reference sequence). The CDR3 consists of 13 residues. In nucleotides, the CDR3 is TGCAGTGCCTTGGGTAGAGGGGACGGCGAGCAGTACGTC. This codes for CSALGRGDGEQYV.

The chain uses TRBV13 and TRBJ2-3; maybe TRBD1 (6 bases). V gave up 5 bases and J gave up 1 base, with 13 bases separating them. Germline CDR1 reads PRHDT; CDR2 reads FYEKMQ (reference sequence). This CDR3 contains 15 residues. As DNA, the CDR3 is TGTGCCAGCAGCAACAGGGTTGGGGGCACAGATACGCAGTATTTT. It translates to CASSNRVGGTDTQYF.

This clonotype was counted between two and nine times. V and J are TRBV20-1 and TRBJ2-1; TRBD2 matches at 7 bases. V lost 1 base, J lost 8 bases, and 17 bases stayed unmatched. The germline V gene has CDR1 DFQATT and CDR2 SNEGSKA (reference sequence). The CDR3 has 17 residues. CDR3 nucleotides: TGCAGTGCTAGAGGCCTCCTTGTTGGGACTACCATGGATGAGCAGTTCTTC. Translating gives CSARGLLVGTTMDEQFF.

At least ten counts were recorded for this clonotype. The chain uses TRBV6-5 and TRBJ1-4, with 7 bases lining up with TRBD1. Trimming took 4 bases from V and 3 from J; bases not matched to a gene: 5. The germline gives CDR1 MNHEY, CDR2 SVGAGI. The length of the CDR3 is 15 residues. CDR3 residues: CASSSRTGSNEKLFF. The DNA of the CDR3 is TGTGCCAGCAGTTCAAGGACAGGATCTAATGAAAAACTGTTTTTT.

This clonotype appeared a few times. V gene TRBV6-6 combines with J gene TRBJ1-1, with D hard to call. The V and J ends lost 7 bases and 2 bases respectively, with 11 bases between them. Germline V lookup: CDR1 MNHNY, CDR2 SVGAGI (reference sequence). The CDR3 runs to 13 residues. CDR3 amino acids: CASTVTENTEAFF. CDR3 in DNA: TGTGCCAGCACCGTGACGGAAAACACTGAAGCTTTCTTT.

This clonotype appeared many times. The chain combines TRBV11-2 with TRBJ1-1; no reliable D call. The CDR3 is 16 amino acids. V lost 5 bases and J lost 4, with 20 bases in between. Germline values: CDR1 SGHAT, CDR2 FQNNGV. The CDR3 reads CASSPLSGYLATEAFF. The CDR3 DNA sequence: TGTGCCAGCAGCCCCCTGAGTGGTTACCTCGCCACTGAAGCTTTCTTT.

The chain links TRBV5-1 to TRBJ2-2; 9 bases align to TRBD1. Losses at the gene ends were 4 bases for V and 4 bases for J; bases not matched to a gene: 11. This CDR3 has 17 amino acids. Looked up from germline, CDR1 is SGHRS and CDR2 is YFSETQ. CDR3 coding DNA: TGCGCCAGCAGCCCTCCGCTCGGGACAGGGTTCACCGGGGAGCTGTTTTTT. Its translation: CASSPPLGTGFTGELFF.

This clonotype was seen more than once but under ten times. CDR3: CASSPPGRQLVNEQFF. As DNA, the CDR3 is TGTGCCAGCAGCCCCCCGGGGAGACAGCTTGTAAATGAGCAGTTCTTC. This chain connects TRBV14 to TRBJ2-1, with D possibly being TRBD1 or TRBD2 (5 bases each). Trimming took 4 bases from V and 7 from J, leaving 20 bases between them. The germline V gene has CDR1 SGHDN and CDR2 FVKESK. The CDR3 contains 16 residues.

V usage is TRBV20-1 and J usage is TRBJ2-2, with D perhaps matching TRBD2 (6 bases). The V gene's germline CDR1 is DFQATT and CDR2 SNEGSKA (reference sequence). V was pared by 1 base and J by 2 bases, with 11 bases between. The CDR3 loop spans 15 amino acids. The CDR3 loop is CSARGGLPNTGELFF. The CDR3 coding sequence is TGCAGTGCTAGAGGGGGACTGCCCAACACCGGGGAGCTGTTTTTT.

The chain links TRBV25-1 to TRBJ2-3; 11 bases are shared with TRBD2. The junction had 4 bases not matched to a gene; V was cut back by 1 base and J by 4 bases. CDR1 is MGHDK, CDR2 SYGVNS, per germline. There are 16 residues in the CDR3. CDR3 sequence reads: CASSESVAGGADTQYF. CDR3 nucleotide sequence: TGTGCCAGCAGTGAATCCGTAGCGGGAGGGGCAGATACGCAGTATTTT.

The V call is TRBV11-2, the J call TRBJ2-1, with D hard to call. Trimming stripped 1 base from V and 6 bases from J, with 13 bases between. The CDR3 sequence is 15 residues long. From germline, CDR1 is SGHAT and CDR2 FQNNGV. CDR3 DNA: TGTGCCAGCAGCTTAGCGGAAATAGCACTCAATGAGCAGTTCTTC. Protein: CASSLAEIALNEQFF.

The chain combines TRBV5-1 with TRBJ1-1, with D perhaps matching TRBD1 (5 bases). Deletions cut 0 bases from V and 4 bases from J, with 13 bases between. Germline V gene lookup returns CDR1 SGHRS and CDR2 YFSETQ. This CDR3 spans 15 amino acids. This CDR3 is CASSLAAGMSTEAFF. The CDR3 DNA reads TGCGCCAGCAGCTTGGCCGCAGGGATGAGCACTGAAGCTTTCTTT.

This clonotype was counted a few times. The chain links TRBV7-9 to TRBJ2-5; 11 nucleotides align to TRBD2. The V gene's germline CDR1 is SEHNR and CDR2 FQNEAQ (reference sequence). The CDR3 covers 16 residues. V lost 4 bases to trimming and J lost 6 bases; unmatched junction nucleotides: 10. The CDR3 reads CASSSMTSGKGKTQYF. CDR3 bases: TGTGCCAGCAGCTCCATGACTAGCGGGAAAGGAAAGACCCAGTACTTC.

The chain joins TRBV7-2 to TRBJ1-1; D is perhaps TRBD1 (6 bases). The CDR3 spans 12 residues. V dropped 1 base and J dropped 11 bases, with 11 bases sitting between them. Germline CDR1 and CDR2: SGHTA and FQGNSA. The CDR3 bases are TGTGCCAGCAGCTTAGGAGGCCAGGGGGCTTTCTTT. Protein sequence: CASSLGGQGAFF.

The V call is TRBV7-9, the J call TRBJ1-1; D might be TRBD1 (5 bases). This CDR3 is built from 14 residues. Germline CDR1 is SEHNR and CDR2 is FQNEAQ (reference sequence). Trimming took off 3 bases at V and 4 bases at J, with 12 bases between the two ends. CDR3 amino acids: CASSFTGDGTEAFF. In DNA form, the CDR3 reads TGTGCCAGCAGCTTTACGGGGGACGGCACTGAAGCTTTCTTT. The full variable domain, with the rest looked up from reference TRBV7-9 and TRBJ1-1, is DTGVSQNPRHKITKRGQNVTFRCDPISEHNRLYWYRQTLGQGPEFLTYFQNEAQLEKSRLLSDRFSAERPKGSFSTLEIQRTEQGDSAMYLCASSFTGDGTEAFFGQGTRLTVV.

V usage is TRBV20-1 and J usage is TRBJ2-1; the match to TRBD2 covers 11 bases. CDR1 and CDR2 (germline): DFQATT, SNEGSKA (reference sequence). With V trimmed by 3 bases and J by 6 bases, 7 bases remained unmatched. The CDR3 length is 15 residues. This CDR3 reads CSARTGGLAVNEQFF. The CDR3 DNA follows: TGCAGTGCTAGGACCGGGGGACTAGCGGTCAATGAGCAGTTCTTC.

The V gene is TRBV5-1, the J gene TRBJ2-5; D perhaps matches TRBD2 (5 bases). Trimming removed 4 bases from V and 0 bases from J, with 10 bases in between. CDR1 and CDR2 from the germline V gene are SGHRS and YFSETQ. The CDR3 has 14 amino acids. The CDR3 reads CASSGGPNQETQYF. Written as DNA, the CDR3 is TGCGCCAGCAGCGGCGGGCCCAACCAAGAGACCCAGTACTTC.

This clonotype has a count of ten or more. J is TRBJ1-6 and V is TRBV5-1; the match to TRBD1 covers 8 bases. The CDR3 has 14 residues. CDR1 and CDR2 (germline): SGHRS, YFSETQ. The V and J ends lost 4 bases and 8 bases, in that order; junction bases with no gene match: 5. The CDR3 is CASSTTGADSPLHF. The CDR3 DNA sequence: TGCGCCAGCAGCACGACAGGGGCCGATTCACCCCTCCACTTT.